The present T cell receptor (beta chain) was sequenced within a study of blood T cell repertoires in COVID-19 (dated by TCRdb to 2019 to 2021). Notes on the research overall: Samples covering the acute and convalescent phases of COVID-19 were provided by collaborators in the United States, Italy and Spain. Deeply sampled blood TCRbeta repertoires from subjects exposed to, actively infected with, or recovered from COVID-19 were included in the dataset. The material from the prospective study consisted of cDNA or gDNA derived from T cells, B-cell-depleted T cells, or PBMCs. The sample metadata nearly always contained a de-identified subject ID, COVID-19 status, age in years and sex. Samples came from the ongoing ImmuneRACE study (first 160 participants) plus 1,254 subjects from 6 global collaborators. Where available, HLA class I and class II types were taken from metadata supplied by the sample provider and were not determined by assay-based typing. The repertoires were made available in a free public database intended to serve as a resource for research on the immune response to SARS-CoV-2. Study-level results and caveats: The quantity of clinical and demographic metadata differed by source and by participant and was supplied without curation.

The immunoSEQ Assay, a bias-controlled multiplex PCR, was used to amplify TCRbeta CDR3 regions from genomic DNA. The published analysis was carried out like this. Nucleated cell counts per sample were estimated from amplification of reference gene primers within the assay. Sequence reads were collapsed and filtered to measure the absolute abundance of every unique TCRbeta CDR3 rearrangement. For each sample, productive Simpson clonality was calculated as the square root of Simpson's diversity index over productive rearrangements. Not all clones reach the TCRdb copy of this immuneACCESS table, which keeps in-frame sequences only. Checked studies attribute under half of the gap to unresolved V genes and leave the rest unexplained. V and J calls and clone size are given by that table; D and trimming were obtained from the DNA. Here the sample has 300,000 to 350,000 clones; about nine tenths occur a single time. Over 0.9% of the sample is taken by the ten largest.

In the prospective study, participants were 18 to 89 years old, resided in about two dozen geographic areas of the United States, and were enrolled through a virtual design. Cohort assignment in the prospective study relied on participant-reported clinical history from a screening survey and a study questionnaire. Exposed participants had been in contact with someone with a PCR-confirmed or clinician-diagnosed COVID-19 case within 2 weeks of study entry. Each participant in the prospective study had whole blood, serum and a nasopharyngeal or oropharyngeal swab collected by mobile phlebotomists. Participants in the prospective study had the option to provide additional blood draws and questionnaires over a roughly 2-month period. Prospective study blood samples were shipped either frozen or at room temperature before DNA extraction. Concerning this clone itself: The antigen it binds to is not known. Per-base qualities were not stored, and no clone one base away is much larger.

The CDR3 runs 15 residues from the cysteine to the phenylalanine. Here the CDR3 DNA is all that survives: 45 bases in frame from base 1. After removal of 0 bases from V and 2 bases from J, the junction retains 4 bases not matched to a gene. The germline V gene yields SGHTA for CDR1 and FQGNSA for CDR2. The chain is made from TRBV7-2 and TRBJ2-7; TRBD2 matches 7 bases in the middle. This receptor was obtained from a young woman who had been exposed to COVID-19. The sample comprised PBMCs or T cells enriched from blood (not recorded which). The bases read TGTGCCAGCAGCTTAGCGGGCGGGAGCGCCTACGAGCAGTACTTC. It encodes CASSLAGGSAYEQYF.